The 21 T cell receptor beta chains in this list originate from one sample, sequenced in a study of cytomegalovirus exposure and HLA in healthy donors. Use of 60 Vbeta and 13 Jbeta primers characterized the PCR. TCRdb keeps only in-frame clones here, not all; method: immunoSEQ multiplex PCR. The sample lists 95,000 to 110,000 clones; approximately 80% were seen once. Sequencing used PBMCs. The receptors derive from a male donor in good health and CMV-seronegative.

This chain links TRBV6-5 with TRBJ2-7; D might be TRBD2 (5 bases). CDR3 length: 16 residues. Germline lookup yields CDR1 MNHEY and CDR2 SVGAGI. Trimming took 0 bases from V and 4 from J, leaving 16 bases between them. The CDR3 DNA is TGTGCCAGCAGTTACTCGAAGCGGTTCAGCTTTTACGAGCAGTACTTC. This encodes CASSYSKRFSFYEQYF.

This clone was seen a single time. Its ends do not fully match the called genes, so a read error is possible. The chain employs TRBV5-1 and TRBJ2-1, with TRBD2 identical over 8 bases. The CDR3 sequence is 15 residues long. CDR1 and CDR2 (germline): SGHRS, YFSETQ. This CDR3 reads CASSLEGGRWNEQLF. DNA of the CDR3: TGCGCCAGCAGCTTGGAGGGCGGGAGGTGGAATGAGCAGCTCTTC.

This clone was detected only once. This chain links TRBV4-1 with TRBJ2-5, with D perhaps matching TRBD1 (6 bases). This CDR3 region has 14 residues. Trimming took 0 bases from V and 5 from J, leaving 10 bases between them. Germline CDR1 is MGHRA and CDR2 is YSYEKL. The CDR3 DNA reads TGCGCCAGCAGCCAAGACAGGGGTTCGGAGACCCAGTACTTC. Protein: CASSQDRGSETQYF.

The CDR3 here is CASSPTTANTDTQYF. Written as DNA, the CDR3 is TGTGCCAGCTCCCCGACGACAGCAAACACAGATACGCAGTATTTT. The chain links TRBV21-1 to TRBJ2-3; the table gives TRBD1 as D, unverified against the DNA. TRBV21-1 is a recognized pseudogene. The CDR3 totals 15 residues.

The chain combines TRBV30 with TRBJ2-5, with D possibly matching TRBD2 (6 bases). The CDR3 runs to 14 residues. The V end lost 2 bases, the J end lost 11 bases, and 21 bases lay between the germline ends. CDR1 GTSNPN and CDR2 SVGIG come from the germline V gene (reference sequence). The CDR3 loop is CAWSPPPSLREQYF. The CDR3 DNA reads TGTGCCTGGAGTCCACCTCCCAGTCTCCGGGAGCAGTACTTC.

This rearrangement joins TRBV2 to TRBJ2-2; TRBD2 agrees at 10 bases. This CDR3 has 19 residues. J was trimmed by 3 bases and V by 7 bases; bases with no gene match: 17. From germline, CDR1 is SNHLY and CDR2 FYNNEI. The CDR3 here is CASNWGLEREGQDTGELFF. CDR3 in DNA: TGTGCCAGCAATTGGGGGCTCGAGCGGGAGGGCCAGGACACCGGGGAGCTGTTTTTT.

V is TRBV25-1 and J is TRBJ1-2, with a weak D call TRBD1 (6 bases). V was trimmed by 1 base and J by 7 bases, leaving 10 bases between them. The CDR3 is 13 residues long. CDR1 and CDR2 from the germline V gene are MGHDK and SYGVNS. CDR3 nucleotides: TGTGCCAGCAGTGAATTGGGGGCGAGTGGCTACACCTTC. This translates into CASSELGASGYTF.

The chain recombines TRBV5-1 with TRBJ2-7; no definite D call. This CDR3 has 16 residues. V lost 0 bases, J lost 0 bases, and 13 bases lay in between. Germline loops: CDR1 SGHRS, CDR2 YFSETQ. CDR3 bases: TGCGCCAGCAGCTTGGGCGGCCAAACTATCTCCTACGAGCAGTACTTC. Protein product: CASSLGGQTISYEQYF.

The J gene is TRBJ2-3, the V gene TRBV7-8; D remains unclear. With 5 bases removed from V and 2 bases from J, the gap between germline ends came to 14 bases. CDR3 size: 15 residues. Germline V gene sequence: CDR1 SGHVS, CDR2 FQNEAQ. The CDR3 sequence: CASSLLAADTDTQYF. In DNA form, the CDR3 reads TGTGCCAGCAGCCTCCTGGCCGCGGACACAGATACGCAGTATTTT.

The chain carries TRBV29-1 and TRBJ2-1; no clear D gene. With 6 bases removed from V and 0 bases from J, the gap between germline ends came to 18 bases. Germline V lookup: CDR1 SQVTM, CDR2 ANQGSEA. The CDR3 is 16 residues long. The CDR3 DNA reads TGCAGCGTAAGACGCGAGAGGTCGAGCTCCTACAATGAGCAGTTCTTC. The encoded protein is CSVRRERSSSYNEQFF.

The V gene is TRBV18, the J gene TRBJ2-7, with TRBD1 matching over 9 bases. This CDR3 has 15 residues. Trimming removed 4 bases from V and 2 bases from J; junction bases left unmatched: 6. Germline V gives CDR1 KGHSH, CDR2 LQKENI. CDR3 DNA sequence: TGTGCCAGCTCACTGGACAGGGGTTACCCCTACGAGCAGTACTTC. It yields the protein CASSLDRGYPYEQYF.

The chain employs TRBV28 and TRBJ2-5; unclear D gene. Germline V lookup: CDR1 MDHEN, CDR2 SYDVKM. The CDR3 is made up of 15 amino acids. V shed 6 bases and J shed 4 bases, with 18 bases lying between them. For the CDR3, the DNA is TGTGCCAGCAGCCCTACTCGTGGGTCTAGAGAGACCCAGTACTTC. Amino acid sequence: CASSPTRGSRETQYF.

The chain couples TRBV7-9 to TRBJ2-1; 9 nucleotides agree with TRBD2. This CDR3 has 15 residues. Unmatched junction bases numbered 5, after V lost 2 bases and J lost 6 bases. Germline V gene data show CDR1 as SEHNR and CDR2 as FQNEAQ (reference sequence). The chain's CDR3 is CASSLTGTSSNEQFF. The CDR3 bases are TGTGCCAGCAGCTTAACCGGGACTAGCAGCAATGAGCAGTTCTTC.

Concerning this clone itself: One end of the junction fails to match germline, which may point to a read error. CDR3 sequence reads: CASNDFYGQYF. CDR3 DNA sequence: TGTGCCAGCAATGATTTCTACGGGCAGTACTTC. This sequence joins TRBV28 and TRBJ2-7; D is ambiguous. The length of the CDR3 is 11 residues. Germline CDR1 and CDR2: MDHEN and SYDVKM. The entire variable domain, with the rest obtained from reference TRBV28 and TRBJ2-7, is as follows: DVKVTQSSRYLVKRTGEKVFLECVQDMDHENMFWYRQDPGLGLRLIYFSYDVKMKEKGDIPEGYSVSREKKERFSLILESASTNQTSMYLCASNDFYGQYFGPGTRLTVT.

V gene TRBV27 combines with J gene TRBJ2-7; 7 nucleotides align to TRBD2. Per the germline V gene, CDR1 is MNHEY and CDR2 is SMNVEV (reference sequence). The length of the CDR3 is 15 residues. With V trimmed by 2 bases and J by 3 bases, 7 bases remained unmatched. CDR3 coding DNA: TGTGCCAGCAGTTTAGATGCGGGAGCTCTCTACGAGCAGTACTTC. Its protein is CASSLDAGALYEQYF.

V gene TRBV5-6 combines with J gene TRBJ1-2, with D maybe TRBD1 (6 bases). CDR3 length: 17 amino acids. The V gene lost 6 bases and the J gene lost 3 bases, with 24 bases spanning the gap. CDR1 is SGHDT and CDR2 is YYEEEE in the germline V gene. This chain's CDR3 is CASTPGGQSPRYYGYTF. The CDR3, as DNA: TGTGCCAGCACCCCGGGCGGACAGAGCCCAAGGTACTATGGCTACACCTTC.

This chain links TRBV2 with TRBJ1-2, with D perhaps TRBD1 (6 bases). With 4 bases removed from V and 4 bases from J, the gap between germline ends came to 10 bases. This CDR3 comprises 13 residues. Germline V lookup: CDR1 SNHLY, CDR2 FYNNEI. In nucleotides, the CDR3 is TGTGCCAGCAGTGGCCGGACAGCCTATGGCTACACCTTC. It translates to CASSGRTAYGYTF.

The chain recombines TRBV5-1 with TRBJ2-5, with 10 positions matching TRBD1. The DNA end is more similar to TRBJ2-7, so the J call may be wrong. The germline CDR1 and CDR2 sequences are SGHRS and YFSETQ. The CDR3 loop spans 16 amino acids. The CDR3 protein is CASSLDPGTGAYEQYF. In DNA, the CDR3 is TGCGCCAGCAGCTTGGACCCCGGGACAGGGGCCTACGAGCAGTACTTC.

This sequence joins TRBV5-1 and TRBJ1-6; D is uncertain. The CDR3 has 15 amino acids. V lost 3 bases, J lost 5 bases, and 12 bases lay in between. Germline V gene data show CDR1 as SGHRS and CDR2 as YFSETQ. The CDR3 region has the DNA TGCGCCAGCAGCTCGACACCAACGGATAATTCACCCCTCCACTTT. Protein product: CASSSTPTDNSPLHF.

This chain joins TRBV5-4 and TRBJ1-2; possible D gene TRBD1, 6 bases. This CDR3 is 14 amino acids long. Trimming stripped 1 base from V and 6 bases from J, with 13 bases between. Germline CDR1 and CDR2: SGHNT and YYREEE (reference sequence). The CDR3 is CASSLFGTSHGYTF. The CDR3, as DNA: TGTGCCAGCAGCTTGTTCGGGACATCCCATGGCTACACCTTC.

In its sample, this clone was seen once. This rearrangement joins TRBV7-2 to TRBJ2-3, with 8 bases fitting TRBD2. This CDR3 region has 17 residues. V was clipped by 2 bases and J by 2 bases; unmatched bases: 9. Germline CDR1 and CDR2: SGHTA and FQGNSA. CDR3 in amino acids: CASSLFFSGGDTDTQYF. DNA of the CDR3: TGTGCCAGCAGCTTATTCTTTTCGGGAGGGGACACAGATACGCAGTATTTT.